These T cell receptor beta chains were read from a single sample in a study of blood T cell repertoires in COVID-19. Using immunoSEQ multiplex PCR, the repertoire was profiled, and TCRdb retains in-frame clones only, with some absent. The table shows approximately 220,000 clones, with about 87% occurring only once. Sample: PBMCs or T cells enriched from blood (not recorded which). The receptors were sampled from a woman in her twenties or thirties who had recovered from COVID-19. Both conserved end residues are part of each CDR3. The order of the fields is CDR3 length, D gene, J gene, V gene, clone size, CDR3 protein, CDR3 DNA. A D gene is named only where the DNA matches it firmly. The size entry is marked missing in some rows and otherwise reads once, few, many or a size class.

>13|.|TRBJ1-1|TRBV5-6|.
CASSPGTSPEAFF
TGTGCCAGCAGCCCTGGGACAAGTCCTGAAGCTTTCTTT
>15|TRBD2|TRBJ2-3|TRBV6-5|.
CASSPGLAVADTQYF
TGTGCCAGCAGTCCCGGACTAGCGGTCGCAGATACGCAGTATTTT
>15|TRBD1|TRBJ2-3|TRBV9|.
CASSLGDRTTDTQYF
TGTGCCAGCAGCCTAGGGGACAGGACCACAGATACGCAGTATTTT
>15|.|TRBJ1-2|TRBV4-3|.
CASSQEGGVNYGYTF
TGCGCCAGCAGCCAAGAGGGGGGAGTGAACTATGGCTACACCTTC
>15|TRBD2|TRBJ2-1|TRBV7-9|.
CASSHGGSGNNEQFF
TGTGCCAGCAGCCACGGGGGTAGCGGGAACAATGAGCAGTTCTTC
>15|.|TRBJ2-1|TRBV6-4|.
CASSDSGDNYNEQFF
TGTGCCAGCAGTGACTCAGGGGACAACTACAATGAGCAGTTCTTC
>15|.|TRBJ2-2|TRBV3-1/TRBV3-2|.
CASSKFPFKTGELFF
TGTGCCAGCAGTAAATTCCCGTTTAAAACCGGGGAGCTGTTTTTT
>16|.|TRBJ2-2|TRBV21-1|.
CASSASWDRATGELFF
TGTGCCAGCAGCGCCTCGTGGGACAGGGCGACCGGGGAGCTGTTTTTT
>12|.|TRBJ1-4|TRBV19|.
CASSIANEKLFF
TGTGCCAGTAGTATCGCGAACGAAAAACTGTTTTTT
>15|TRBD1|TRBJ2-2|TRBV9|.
CASSARDSNTGELFF
TGTGCCAGCAGCGCCCGGGACAGCAACACCGGGGAGCTGTTTTTT
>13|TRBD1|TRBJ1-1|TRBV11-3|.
CASSIDRDTEAFF
TGTGCCAGCAGCATAGACAGGGACACTGAAGCTTTCTTT
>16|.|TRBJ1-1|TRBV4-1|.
CASSQVIGKKNTEAFF
TGCGCCAGCAGCCAAGTCATCGGGAAGAAGAATACTGAAGCTTTCTTT
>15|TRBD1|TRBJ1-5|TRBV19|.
CASSPGQHSNQPQHF
TGTGCCAGTAGTCCGGGACAGCATAGCAATCAGCCCCAGCATTTT
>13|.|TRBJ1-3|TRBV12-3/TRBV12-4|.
CASSGFSGNTIYF
TGTGCCAGCTCAGGGTTCTCTGGAAACACCATATATTTT
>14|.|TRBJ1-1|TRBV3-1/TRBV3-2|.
CASSPTDSWTEAFF
TGTGCCAGCAGCCCGACGGACAGTTGGACTGAAGCTTTCTTT
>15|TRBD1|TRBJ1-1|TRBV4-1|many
CASSLIQGANTEAFF
TGCGCCAGCAGCCTTATACAGGGGGCAAACACTGAAGCTTTCTTT
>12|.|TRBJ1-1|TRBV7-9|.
CASSLVIGGAFF
TGTGCCAGCAGCTTAGTAATCGGGGGGGCTTTCTTT
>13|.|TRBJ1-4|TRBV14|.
CASSQGLNEKLFF
TGTGCCAGCAGCCAAGGGCTCAATGAAAAACTGTTTTTT
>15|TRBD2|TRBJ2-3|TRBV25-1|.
CASSELAGATDTQYF
TGTGCCAGCAGTGAACTAGCGGGGGCAACAGATACGCAGTATTTT
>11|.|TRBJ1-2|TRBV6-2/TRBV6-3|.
CASSLSSGYTF
TGTGCCAGCAGTCTCTCGAGCGGCTACACCTTC
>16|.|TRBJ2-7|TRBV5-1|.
CASSSIGQRPDYEQYF
TGCGCCAGCAGCTCTATAGGACAGCGCCCTGACTACGAGCAGTACTTC
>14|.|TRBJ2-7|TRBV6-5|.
CASSDRWFRDEQYF
TGTGCCAGCAGCGACAGGTGGTTCCGGGACGAGCAGTACTTC
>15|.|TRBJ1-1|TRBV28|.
CASSLLGAQNTEAFF
TGTGCCAGCAGTTTACTTGGGGCACAGAACACTGAAGCTTTCTTT
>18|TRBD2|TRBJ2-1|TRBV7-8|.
CASSPGTSGGLGYNEQFF
TGTGCCAGCAGCCCTGGGACTAGCGGGGGCCTCGGTTACAATGAGCAGTTCTTC
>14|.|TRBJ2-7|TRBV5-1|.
CASSFRDTTYEQYF
TGCGCCAGCAGCTTCCGGGACACAACCTACGAGCAGTACTTC
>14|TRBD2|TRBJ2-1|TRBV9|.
CASSVRGGIYEQFF
TGTGCCAGCAGCGTAAGGGGAGGGATCTATGAGCAGTTCTTC
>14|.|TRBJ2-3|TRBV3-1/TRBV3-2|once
CASSRGLNTDTQYF
TGTGCCAGCAGCCGGGGCCTTAACACAGATACGCAGTATTTT
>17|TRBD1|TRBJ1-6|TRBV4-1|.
CASSRDREYDGNSPLHF
TGCGCCAGCAGCCGGGACAGGGAATACGATGGAAATTCACCCCTCCACTTT
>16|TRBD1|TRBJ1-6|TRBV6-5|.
CASSYKSGTGFSPLHF
TGTGCCAGCAGTTACAAATCCGGGACAGGGTTTTCACCCCTCCACTTT
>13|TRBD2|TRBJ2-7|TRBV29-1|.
CSVGGGASYEQYF
TGCAGCGTTGGCGGGGGGGCCTCCTACGAGCAGTACTTC
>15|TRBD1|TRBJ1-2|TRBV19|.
CASLGQGAVNYGYTF
TGTGCCAGTCTAGGACAGGGGGCGGTGAACTATGGCTACACCTTC
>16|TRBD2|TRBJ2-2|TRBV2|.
CASSGTSGGTTGELFF
TGTGCCAGCAGTGGGACTAGCGGGGGTACCACCGGGGAGCTGTTTTTT
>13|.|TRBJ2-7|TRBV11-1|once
CASSLAVRGEQYF
TGTGCCAGCAGCTTAGCGGTGAGGGGGGAGCAGTACTTC
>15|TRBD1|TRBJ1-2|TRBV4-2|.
CASSRRDSRFYGYTF
TGTGCCAGCAGCCGACGGGACAGCCGCTTCTATGGCTACACCTTC
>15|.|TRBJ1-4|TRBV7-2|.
CASSLDAGPNEKLFF
TGTGCCAGCAGCTTAGATGCAGGGCCAAATGAAAAACTGTTTTTT
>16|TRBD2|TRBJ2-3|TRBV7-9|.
CASSLATSGFSDTQYF
TGTGCCAGCAGCTTGGCGACTAGCGGGTTTTCAGATACGCAGTATTTT
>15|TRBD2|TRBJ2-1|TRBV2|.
CASSDQRGVGNEQFF
TGTGCCAGCAGTGATCAGCGGGGGGTGGGGAATGAGCAGTTCTTC
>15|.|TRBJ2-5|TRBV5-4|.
CASSWGGGREETQYF
TGTGCCAGCAGCTGGGGCGGGGGCCGGGAAGAGACCCAGTACTTC
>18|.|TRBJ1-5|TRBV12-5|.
CASGLSDGSGQPNQPQHF
TGTGCTAGTGGTTTGAGCGATGGGTCAGGACAGCCTAATCAGCCCCAGCATTTT
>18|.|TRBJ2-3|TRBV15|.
CATSRDLYRVLSTDTQYF
TGTGCCACCAGCAGAGATCTTTATCGGGTACTTAGCACAGATACGCAGTATTTT
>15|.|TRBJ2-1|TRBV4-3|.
CASSPDRSSYNEQFF
TGCGCCAGCAGCCCCGACAGGTCCTCCTACAATGAGCAGTTCTTC
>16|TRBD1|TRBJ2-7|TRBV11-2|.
CASSLATGTGSSEQYF
TGTGCCAGCAGCTTAGCGACCGGGACAGGGTCCTCCGAGCAGTACTTC
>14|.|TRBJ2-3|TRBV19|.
CASSLAPITDTQYF
TGTGCCAGTAGTCTAGCGCCTATCACAGATACGCAGTATTTT
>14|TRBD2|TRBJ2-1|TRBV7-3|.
CASSIAGGVNEQFF
TGTGCCAGCAGCATAGCGGGGGGTGTTAATGAGCAGTTCTTC
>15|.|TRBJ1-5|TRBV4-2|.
CASSQEWKGLQPQHF
TGTGCCAGCAGCCAAGAATGGAAGGGACTTCAGCCCCAGCATTTT
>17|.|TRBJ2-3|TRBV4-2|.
CASSQDSGLPTTYTQYF
TGTGCCAGCAGCCAAGATAGCGGACTCCCTACTACATATACGCAGTATTTT
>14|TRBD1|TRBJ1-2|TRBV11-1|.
CASSFPGGGYGYTF
TGTGCCAGCAGCTTCCCAGGGGGAGGCTATGGCTACACCTTC
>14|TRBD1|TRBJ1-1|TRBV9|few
CASSGGQVNTEAFF
TGTGCCAGCAGCGGGGGACAGGTAAACACTGAAGCTTTCTTT
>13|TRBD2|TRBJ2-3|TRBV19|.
CASRRGATDTQYF
TGTGCCAGTAGGCGGGGGGCCACAGATACGCAGTATTTT
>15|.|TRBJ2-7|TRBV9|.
CASSVEAGVSYEQYF
TGTGCCAGCAGCGTAGAAGCAGGGGTGTCCTACGAGCAGTACTTC
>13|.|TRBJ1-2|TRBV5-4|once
CASSFGGNYGYTF
TGTGCCAGCAGCTTCGGGGGGAACTATGGCTACACCTTC
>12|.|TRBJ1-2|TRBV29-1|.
CSVDPGMHGYTF
TGCAGCGTTGATCCAGGGATGCATGGCTACACCTTC
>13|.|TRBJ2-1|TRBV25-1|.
CASSERRINEQFF
TGTGCCAGCAGTGAAAGGAGGATTAATGAGCAGTTCTTC
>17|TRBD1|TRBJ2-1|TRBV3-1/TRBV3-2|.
CASSQMPSRGGGYEQFF
TGTGCCAGCAGCCAAATGCCCAGCCGAGGGGGCGGCTATGAGCAGTTCTTC
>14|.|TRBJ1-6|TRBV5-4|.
CASSLGPYNSPLHF
TGTGCCAGCAGCTTGGGGCCGTATAATTCACCCCTCCACTTT
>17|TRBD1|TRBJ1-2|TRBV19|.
CASRNKGQLGEDYGYTF
TGTGCCAGTAGAAACAAGGGACAGCTCGGGGAGGACTATGGCTACACCTTC
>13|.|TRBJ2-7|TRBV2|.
CASSERLAYEQYF
TGTGCCAGCAGTGAGAGACTAGCCTACGAGCAGTACTTC
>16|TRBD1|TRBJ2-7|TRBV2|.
CASSEAPPGTGGVWDF
TGTGCCAGCAGTGAAGCCCCCCCGGGGACAGGGGGCGTCTGGGACTTC